Sequencing of this T cell receptor beta chain was carried out in a study of T cell changes during pregnancy in multiple sclerosis. Here immunoSEQ multiplex PCR was the method, and the copy in TCRdb shows in-frame clones only, minus some. This table holds about 98,000 clones, 92% found once. CDR1 and CDR2 (germline): SGHDT, YYEEEE. The CDR3 sequence is 12 residues long. V lost 3 bases, J lost 5 bases, and 8 bases lay in between. The sequence derives from a female donor in good health, enrolled as a control in a pregnancy study. The sequencing used peripheral blood, collected after pregnancy. The chain has TRBV5-6 and TRBJ1-1; a possible D gene is TRBD1 (6 bases). In DNA, the CDR3 is TGTGCCAGCAGCTACAGGGTGACTGAAGCTTTCTTT. This sequence encodes CASSYRVTEAFF.